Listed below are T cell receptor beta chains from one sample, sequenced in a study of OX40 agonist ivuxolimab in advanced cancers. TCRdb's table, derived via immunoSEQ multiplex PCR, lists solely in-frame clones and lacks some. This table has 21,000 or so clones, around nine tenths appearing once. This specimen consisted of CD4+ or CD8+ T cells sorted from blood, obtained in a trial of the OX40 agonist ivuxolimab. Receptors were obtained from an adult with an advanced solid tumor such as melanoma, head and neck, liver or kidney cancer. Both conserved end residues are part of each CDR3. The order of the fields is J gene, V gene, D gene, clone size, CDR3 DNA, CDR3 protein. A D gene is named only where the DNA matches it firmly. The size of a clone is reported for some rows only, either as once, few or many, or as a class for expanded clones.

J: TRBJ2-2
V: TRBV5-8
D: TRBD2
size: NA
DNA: TGTGCCAGCAGACCGGGACTAGCGGGGGAAGGCACCGGGGAGCTGTTTTTT
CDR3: CASRPGLAGEGTGELFF

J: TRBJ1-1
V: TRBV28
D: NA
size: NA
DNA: TGTGCCAGCAGTGTAGGGGAAGCTTTCTTT
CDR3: CASSVGEAFF

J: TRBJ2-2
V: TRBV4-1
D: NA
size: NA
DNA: TGCGCCAGCAGCCGAACCGGACCGTCCCCCGGGGAGCTGTTTTTT
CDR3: CASSRTGPSPGELFF

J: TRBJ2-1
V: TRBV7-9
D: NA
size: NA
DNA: TGTGCCAGCAGCCTAACAGGGTTCTTC
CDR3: CASSLTGFF

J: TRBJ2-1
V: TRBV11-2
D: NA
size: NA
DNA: TGTGCCAGCAGCTCTCCCCTCGGGGTGGGGGGCTACAATGAGCAGTTCTTC
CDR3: CASSSPLGVGGYNEQFF

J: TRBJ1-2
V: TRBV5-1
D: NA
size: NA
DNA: TGCGCCAGCAGCTTTGGGGGGAATGGCTACACCTTC
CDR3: CASSFGGNGYTF

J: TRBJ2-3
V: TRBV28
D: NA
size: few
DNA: TGTGCCAGCAGTTTAATTCGGGGGATCACAGATACGCAGTATTTT
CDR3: CASSLIRGITDTQYF

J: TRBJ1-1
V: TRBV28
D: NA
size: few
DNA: TGTGCCAGTAAGGAGGAGACTGAAGCTTTCTTT
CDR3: CASKEETEAFF

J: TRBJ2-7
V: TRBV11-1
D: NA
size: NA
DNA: TGTGCCAGCAACGAAGAGTTAGGGTCCTACGAGCAGTACTTC
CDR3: CASNEELGSYEQYF

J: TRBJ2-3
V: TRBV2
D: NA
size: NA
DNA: TGTGCCAGCAGTCCTCTGGGGGCCGCCGATACGCAGTATTTT
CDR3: CASSPLGAADTQYF

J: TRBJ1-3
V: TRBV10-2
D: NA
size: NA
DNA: TGCGCCAGCAGTGCTGGGACGCCAAGCTCTGGAAACACCATATATTTT
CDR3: CASSAGTPSSGNTIYF

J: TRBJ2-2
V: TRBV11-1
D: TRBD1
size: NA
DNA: TGTGCCAGCAGCTTAGGGACAGGGGCTCCCGGGGAGCTGTTTTTT
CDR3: CASSLGTGAPGELFF

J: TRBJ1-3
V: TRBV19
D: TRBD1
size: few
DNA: TGTGCCAGTACCCGAGACAGGGGATTATCTGGAAACACCATATATTTT
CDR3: CASTRDRGLSGNTIYF

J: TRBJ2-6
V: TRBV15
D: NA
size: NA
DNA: TGTGCCACCAGCAGAAACGACAGGACCTCTGGGGCCAACGTCCTGACTTTC
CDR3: CATSRNDRTSGANVLTF

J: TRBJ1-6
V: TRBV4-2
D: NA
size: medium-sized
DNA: TGTGCCAGCAGCTTACCCCTACAGGAGAGCTCCTATAATTCACCCCTCCACTTT
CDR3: CASSLPLQESSYNSPLHF

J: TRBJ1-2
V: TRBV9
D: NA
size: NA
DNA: TGTGCCAGCCGAGAAGGGATGGGATATGGCTACACCTTC
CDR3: CASREGMGYGYTF

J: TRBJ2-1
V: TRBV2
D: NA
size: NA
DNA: TGTGCCAGCAGTGAATCCAGGTACAATGAGCAGTTCTTC
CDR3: CASSESRYNEQFF

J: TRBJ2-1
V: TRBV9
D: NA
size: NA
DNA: TGTGCCAGCAGCGTAGCTAGCCGGGCAAATGAGCAGTTCTTC
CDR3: CASSVASRANEQFF

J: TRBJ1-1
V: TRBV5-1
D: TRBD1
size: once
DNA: TGCGCCAGCAGCTTGGCCAACCAGGGACAGATGAACACTGAAGCTTTCTTT
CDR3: CASSLANQGQMNTEAFF

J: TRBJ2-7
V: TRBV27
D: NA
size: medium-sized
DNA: TGTGCCAGCGGCTGGACAGCCTCCTACGAGCAGTACTTC
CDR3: CASGWTASYEQYF

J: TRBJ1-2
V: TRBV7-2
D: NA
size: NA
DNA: TGTGCCAGCAGCGCTAGACAGTTTTTGGATGGCTACACCTTC
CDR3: CASSARQFLDGYTF

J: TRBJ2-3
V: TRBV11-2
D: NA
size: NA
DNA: TGTGCCAGCAGCTTTGGAGGGGCCGGCACAGATACGCAGTATTTT
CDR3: CASSFGGAGTDTQYF

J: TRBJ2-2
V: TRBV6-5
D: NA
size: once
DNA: TGTGCCAGCAGGGACCGACAAACAAACACCGGGGAGCTGTTTTTT
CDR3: CASRDRQTNTGELFF

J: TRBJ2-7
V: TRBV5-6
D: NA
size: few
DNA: TGTGCCAGCAGCCGCCGGAGGGTGTACGAGCAGTACTTC
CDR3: CASSRRRVYEQYF